This T cell receptor (beta chain) was sequenced for a study of shared clonotypes between healthy human individuals. Study overall: Used for every donor were three CD4 naive, three CD4 memory, two CD8 naive and one CD8 memory plate.

Naive CD8 populations comprised CD45RO-negative cells positively selected for CCR7, excluding terminally differentiated effector memory CD45RA+ cells. With regard to this clone: The antigen is not known. Additional DNA sequences in this sample encode the identical CDR3.

Assay: immunoSEQ multiplex PCR; the TCRdb copy retains only in-frame clones and omits some. The sample contains millions of clones, about 95% of which appear only once. CDR1 is GTSNPN and CDR2 is SVGIG in the germline V gene (reference sequence). The V and J ends lost 2 bases and 3 bases respectively, with 8 bases between them. This CDR3 is 12 amino acids long. General study findings and limits: Among the subsets, naive ones generally showed larger estimated richness than memory ones. Lower generation probabilities were found for non-shared clonotypes than for those shared by all four donors.

The sequenced sample was naive CD8+ T cells sorted from blood. V gene TRBV30 combines with J gene TRBJ2-7, with D possibly being TRBD1 (5 bases). The clonotype was recovered from a man younger than 30 in good health. CDR3 nucleotides: TGTGCCTGGAGTCCTACAGGCTACGAGCAGTACTTC. Translation gives CAWSPTGYEQYF.